A single sample gave rise to the 7 T cell receptor beta chains below, sequenced in a study of T cells after yellow fever vaccination. TCRdb itself ran the 5' RACE reads through MiXCR, one entry per CDR3 protein. Found here are around 590,000 distinct CDR3 sequences, 12% of them singletons; the top ten hold more than 12%. The specimen comprised PBMCs, sampled on the day of the yellow fever booster vaccination. The receptors come from a man aged 25-45 years who received the YFV17D yellow fever vaccine.

Worth noting for this clonotype: A much more abundant neighbour one base away suggests this may be a read error. This chain uses TRBV12-3 or TRBV12-4 with TRBJ2-3, with D possibly matching TRBD1 (5 bases). The V gene lost 4 bases and the J gene lost 2 bases, with 13 bases spanning the gap. This CDR3 contains 15 residues. The CDR3 bases are TGTGCCAGCAGTTCGGCAAAGGGGATCACAGATACGCAGTATTTT. Translation gives CASSSAKGITDTQYF.

This clonotype was counted only a few times. The chain's CDR3 is CASSFETPSGELFF. The CDR3 nucleotides are TGCGCCAGCAGCTTTGAGACTCCGAGCGGGGAGCTGTTTTTT. The chain has TRBV5-1 and TRBJ2-2; D ambiguous. V was cut by 2 bases and J by 7 bases, with 12 bases left in between. The CDR3 contains 14 residues. Per germline, CDR1 SGHRS and CDR2 YFSETQ.

This clonotype was recorded many times. The chain uses TRBV20-1 and TRBJ2-2; D not resolved. The CDR3 spans 13 residues. The germline V and J ends were trimmed by 3 bases and 2 bases, with 7 bases remaining between them. Per the germline V gene, CDR1 is DFQATT and CDR2 is SNEGSKA (reference sequence). The CDR3 DNA sequence: TGCAGTGCTAGGTTGGGCAACACCGGGGAGCTGTTTTTT. Protein sequence: CSARLGNTGELFF.

This chain uses TRBV7-9 with TRBJ1-1; 9 bases agree with TRBD1. V shed 2 bases and J 5 bases; nucleotides not matched to a gene: 9. From germline, CDR1 is SEHNR and CDR2 FQNEAQ (reference sequence). This CDR3 comprises 16 residues. DNA for the CDR3: TGTGCCAGCAGCTTATCTCCGGGACAGGGTAAAACTGAAGCTTTCTTT. This codes for CASSLSPGQGKTEAFF.

This clonotype has ten or more counts. The CDR3 DNA follows: TGTGCCAGCAGTTTAGGGACTACCACCGGGGAGCTGTTTTTT. Translated: CASSLGTTTGELFF. The chain is built from TRBV27 and TRBJ2-2; TRBD2 matches at 7 bases. CDR3 length: 14 residues. J was trimmed by 4 bases and V by 2 bases; bases with no gene match: 1. Germline V gives CDR1 MNHEY, CDR2 SMNVEV (reference sequence).

This clonotype was seen a few times. The chain links TRBV12-3 or TRBV12-4 to TRBJ2-5; a possible D gene is TRBD1 (5 bases). V lost 1 base and J lost 9, with 15 bases in between. The CDR3 spans 14 residues. The CDR3 sequence is CASSLESVQGAQYF. CDR3 nucleotides: TGTGCCAGCAGTTTAGAGTCCGTGCAAGGGGCCCAGTACTTC.

This clonotype turned up a few times. The rearrangement uses TRBV5-1 and TRBJ2-7, with D perhaps given as TRBD1 or TRBD2 (6 bases each). Germline V gene lookup returns CDR1 SGHRS and CDR2 YFSETQ. The V and J ends lost 4 bases and 4 bases respectively, with 21 bases between them. CDR3 length: 16 amino acids. CDR3 loop: CASSRTTQGPGYEQYF. The CDR3 DNA sequence: TGCGCCAGCAGCCGGACTACCCAGGGGCCGGGATACGAGCAGTACTTC.